This T cell receptor (beta chain) was identified during a study of cytomegalovirus exposure and HLA in healthy donors. This CDR3 spans 11 amino acids. Measured with immunoSEQ multiplex PCR; TCRdb has only the in-frame clones, and not every one. The top ten hold approximately 3% of the sample, which has just under 75,000 clones, about 94% seen once. The sequencing input was PBMCs. This rearrangement joins TRBV1 to TRBJ2-7; the table's D call, TRBD2, was not checked against the DNA. TRBV1 is an annotated pseudogene. This receptor was identified in a woman in her late teens or twenties in good health and CMV-seropositive. CDR3 in DNA: TGCACGGCGGGAGGCAGCTCCGAGCAGTACTTC. It encodes CTAGGSSEQYF.